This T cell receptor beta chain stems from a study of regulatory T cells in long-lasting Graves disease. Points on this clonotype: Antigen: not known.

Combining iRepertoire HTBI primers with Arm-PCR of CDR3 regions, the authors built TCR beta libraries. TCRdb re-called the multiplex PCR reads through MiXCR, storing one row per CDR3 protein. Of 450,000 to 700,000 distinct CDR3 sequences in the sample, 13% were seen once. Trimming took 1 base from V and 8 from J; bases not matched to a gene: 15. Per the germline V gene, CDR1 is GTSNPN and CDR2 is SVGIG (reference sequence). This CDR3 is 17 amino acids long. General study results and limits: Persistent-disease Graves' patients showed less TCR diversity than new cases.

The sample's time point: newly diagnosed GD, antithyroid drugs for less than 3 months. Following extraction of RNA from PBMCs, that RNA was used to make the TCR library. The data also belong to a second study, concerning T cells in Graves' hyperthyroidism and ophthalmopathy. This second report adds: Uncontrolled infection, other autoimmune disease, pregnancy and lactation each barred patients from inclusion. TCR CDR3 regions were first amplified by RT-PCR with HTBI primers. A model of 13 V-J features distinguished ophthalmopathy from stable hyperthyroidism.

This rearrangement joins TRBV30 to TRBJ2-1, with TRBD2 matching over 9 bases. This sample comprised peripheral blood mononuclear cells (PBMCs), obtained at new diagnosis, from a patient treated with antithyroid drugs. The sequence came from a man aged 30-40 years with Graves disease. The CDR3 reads CAWSEFVGGRASHEQFF. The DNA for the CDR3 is TGTGCCTGGAGTGAATTTGTTGGCGGGAGGGCGTCCCATGAGCAGTTCTTC.